Many counts were recorded for the clone carrying this TCR beta chain. A read error is possible here, since a much larger clone lies one base away. The data stem from a study of CDR3 diversity in severe acne. Per germline, CDR1 MNHEY and CDR2 SVGAGI. After removal of 0 bases from V and 3 bases from J, the junction contained 5 bases not matched to a gene. The CDR3 spans 15 residues. TCRdb analysed the PCR reads with MiXCR anew, one entry per CDR3 protein. The sample records more than 85,000 distinct CDR3 sequences, about half being singletons. The chain carries TRBV6-5 and TRBJ2-7; 7 bases are a match to TRBD2. The source is a male donor with severe acne vulgaris. The specimen sequenced was blood. The CDR3 sequence is CASSYSGASGYEQYF. In DNA, the CDR3 is TGTGCCAGCAGTTACTCCGGGGCTAGCGGCTACGAGCAGTACTTC.